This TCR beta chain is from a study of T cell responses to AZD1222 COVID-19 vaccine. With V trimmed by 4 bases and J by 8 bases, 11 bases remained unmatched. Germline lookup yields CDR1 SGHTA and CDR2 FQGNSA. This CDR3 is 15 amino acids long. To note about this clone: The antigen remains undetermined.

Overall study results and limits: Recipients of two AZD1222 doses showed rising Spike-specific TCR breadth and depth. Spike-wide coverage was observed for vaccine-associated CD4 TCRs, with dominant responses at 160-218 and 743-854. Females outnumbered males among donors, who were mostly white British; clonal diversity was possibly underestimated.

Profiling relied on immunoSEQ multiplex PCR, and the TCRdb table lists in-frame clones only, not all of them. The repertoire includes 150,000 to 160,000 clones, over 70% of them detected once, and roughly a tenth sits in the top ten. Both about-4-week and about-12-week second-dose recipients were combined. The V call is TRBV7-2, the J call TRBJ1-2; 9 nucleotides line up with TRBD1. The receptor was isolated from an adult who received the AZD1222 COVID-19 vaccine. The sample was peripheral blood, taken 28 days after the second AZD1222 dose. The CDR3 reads CASSSPVGTGNGYTF. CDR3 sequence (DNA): TGTGCCAGCAGCTCGCCCGTCGGGACAGGGAACGGCTACACCTTC.